This T cell receptor beta chain was found in a study of control samples from healthy donors and cancer patients. The CDR3 extends over 14 amino acids. Germline lookup yields CDR1 SGHTA and CDR2 FQGNSA. With 3 bases removed from V and 11 bases from J, the gap between germline ends came to 17 bases. The table came from immunoSEQ multiplex PCR; TCRdb's copy has only in-frame clones and leaves some out. The repertoire includes about 130,000 clones, roughly 87% of them detected once, and under 2% sits in the top ten. Source material: blood. The receptor's source is a man aged 18 to 30 in good health. The chain couples TRBV7-2 to TRBJ1-5; no reliable D call. The CDR3 is CASSFGNLPAAQHF. DNA for the CDR3: TGTGCCAGCAGCTTCGGTAACCTTCCCGCTGCCCAGCATTTT.